This TCR beta chain was observed in a study of T cells in women clearing cervical HPV infection. Whole-study context: Blood came at first lesion visit for cases, post-clearance for controls.

Points from the study as a whole: TRBV6-7 abundance was lower in cases than controls (about 0.099% versus 0.16%).

The table came from immunoSEQ multiplex PCR; TCRdb's copy has only in-frame clones and leaves some out. Its clone listing holds 45,000 to 50,000 clones. To note about this clone: As yet, its antigen is unknown. The CDR3 is cut off 3 residues early in the read; its end comes from the germline J gene.

This CDR3 spans 13 amino acids. Germline CDR1 is SGHRS and CDR2 is YFSETQ. Prevalent HPV16 infections were excluded; only incident single HPV16 infections included. Cervical HPV DNA detected by MY09/MY11 PCR, typed by dot-blot. The sequence was obtained from a woman between 18 and 69 years old with a cervical HPV16 infection that either progressed to CIN3+ or cleared (not recorded which). Specimen: blood buffy coat. The V gene is TRBV5-1, the J gene TRBJ1-4, with D possibly matching TRBD1 (5 bases). The covered CDR3 bases are TGCGCCAGCAGCTTGGGGTCTACGGGGGAA. Translating gives CASSLGSTGE. The full CDR3 protein is CASSLGSTGELFF.